This is a list of T cell receptor beta chains from one sample in a study of cytotoxic CD8 clonotypes in ibrutinib-treated CLL. TCRdb keeps only in-frame clones here, not all; method: immunoSEQ multiplex PCR. This table has approximately 50,000 clones, roughly 49% appearing once. The sample in question was PBMCs, obtained at disease progression, from a patient treated with ibrutinib. These receptors all stem from a human donor with chronic lymphocytic leukemia. Both conserved end residues are part of each CDR3.

j_call v_call cdr3_aa
TRBJ2-7 TRBV19 CATGVSYEQYF
TRBJ2-6 TRBV5-1 CASSFTVLSGANVLTF
TRBJ1-1 TRBV6-5 CASTAHMNTEAFF
TRBJ2-7 TRBV7-6 CASSGAETHFYEQYF
TRBJ1-6 TRBV30 CALEGLNNSPLHF
TRBJ1-2 TRBV5-6 CASSLGDRAYGYTF
TRBJ2-7 TRBV5-1 CASSVNTGEDEQYF
TRBJ2-2 TRBV18 CASSPMGVREVTGELFF
TRBJ1-1 TRBV6-5 CASSTTGGGNTEAFF
TRBJ2-7 TRBV7-2 CASSEQGTSYEQYF
TRBJ1-2 TRBV14 CASSPGQIYGYTF
TRBJ2-5 TRBV7-9 CASSPWGFRQLQETQYF
TRBJ1-5 TRBV28 CASSLLRSNQPQHF
TRBJ2-3 TRBV6-6 CASRETSGGTDTQYF
TRBJ1-1 TRBV4-2 CATNKGVRENTEAFF
TRBJ2-1 TRBV20-1 CSASGGFF
TRBJ2-7 TRBV5-1 CASSPTGDSLSYEQYF
TRBJ1-3 TRBV7-6 CASSMTSGNTIYF
TRBJ1-5 TRBV25-1 CASSGSTGAQPQHF
TRBJ2-1 TRBV7-2 CASRQTTTPTEQFF
TRBJ2-7 TRBV19 CASMDRGLYEQYF
TRBJ2-7 TRBV4-1 CASSQSGQVSYEQYF
TRBJ1-5 TRBV6-5 CASGTGTDQPQHF
TRBJ1-2 TRBV6-5 CASSRAVGFNYGYTF
TRBJ2-3 TRBV7-2 CASSLDGQATDTQYF
TRBJ2-6 TRBV11-3 CASSSGQAGANVLTF
TRBJ2-1 TRBV18 CASSPPNHKRSYNEQFF
TRBJ2-3 TRBV9 CASSVWTGSTDTQYF
TRBJ2-1 TRBV30 CAWTVGRGYNEQFF
TRBJ2-3 TRBV5-6 CASSSEPGLAGITDTQYF
TRBJ1-6 TRBV19 CASRRGITNSPLHF
TRBJ2-1 TRBV5-6 CASSPGTPGQFF
TRBJ2-7 TRBV27 CASSLPPLDSYRPQLLGQYF
TRBJ1-2 TRBV28 CASRTKMGNYGYTF
TRBJ2-3 TRBV7-3 CASSLGAVSTDTQYF
TRBJ2-7 TRBV6-1 CASSSEGAGVYEQYF
TRBJ2-7 TRBV6-5 CAIKPRGQSYEQYF
TRBJ1-2 TRBV27 CASSLTGVEGYGYTF
TRBJ2-2 TRBV30 CAWSPRGLVTGELFF
TRBJ2-7 TRBV10-2 CASNPPGGGYEQYF
TRBJ1-5 TRBV1 CTSSLGSDNQPQHF
TRBJ1-6 TRBV6-4 CASSDFTRASYNSPLHF
TRBJ1-5 TRBV9 CASSPGGSSNQPQHF
TRBJ2-7 TRBV7-2 CASSLAGGTGAYEQYF
TRBJ2-1 TRBV15 CATSRGWDYNEQFF
TRBJ2-7 TRBV28 CASRYSPGQGTWGQYF
TRBJ2-7 TRBV7-8 CASSLGEHEQYF